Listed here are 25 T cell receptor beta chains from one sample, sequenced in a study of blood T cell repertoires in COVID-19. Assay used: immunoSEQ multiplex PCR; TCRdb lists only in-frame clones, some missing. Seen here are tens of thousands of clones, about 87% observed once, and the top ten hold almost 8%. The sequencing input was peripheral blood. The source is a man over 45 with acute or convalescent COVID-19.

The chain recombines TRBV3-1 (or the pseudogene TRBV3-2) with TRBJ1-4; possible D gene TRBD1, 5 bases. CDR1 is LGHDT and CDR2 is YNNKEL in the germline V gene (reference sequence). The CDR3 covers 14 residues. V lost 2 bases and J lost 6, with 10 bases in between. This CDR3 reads CASSQLGGDEKLFF. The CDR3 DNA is TGTGCCAGCAGCCAACTGGGGGGTGATGAAAAACTGTTTTTT.

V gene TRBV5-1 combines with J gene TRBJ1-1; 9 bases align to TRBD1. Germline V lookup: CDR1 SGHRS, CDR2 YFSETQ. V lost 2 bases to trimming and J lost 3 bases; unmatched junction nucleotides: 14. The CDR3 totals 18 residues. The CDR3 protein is CASSFRGQGRTGDTEAFF. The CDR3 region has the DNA TGCGCCAGCAGCTTTCGGGGACAGGGTCGGACGGGGGACACTGAAGCTTTCTTT.

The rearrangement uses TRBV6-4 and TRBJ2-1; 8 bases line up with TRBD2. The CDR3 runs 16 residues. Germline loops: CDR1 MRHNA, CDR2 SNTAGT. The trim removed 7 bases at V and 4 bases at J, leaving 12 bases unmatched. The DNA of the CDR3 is TGTGCCAGCATTTCCCCTACTAGCGGAGATTACAATGAGCAGTTCTTC. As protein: CASISPTSGDYNEQFF.

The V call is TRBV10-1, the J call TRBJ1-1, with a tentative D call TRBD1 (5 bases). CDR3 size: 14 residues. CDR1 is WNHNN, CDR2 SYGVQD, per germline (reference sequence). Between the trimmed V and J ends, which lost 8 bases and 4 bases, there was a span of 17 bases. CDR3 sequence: CASREHSGGTEAFF. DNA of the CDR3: TGCGCCAGCCGCGAACATAGCGGGGGCACTGAAGCTTTCTTT.

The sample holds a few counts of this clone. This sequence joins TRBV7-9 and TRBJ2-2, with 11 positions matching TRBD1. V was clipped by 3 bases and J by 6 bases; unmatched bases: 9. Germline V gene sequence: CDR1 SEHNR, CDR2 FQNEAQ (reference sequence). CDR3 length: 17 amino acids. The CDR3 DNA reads TGTGCCAGCAGCTTCCGCTGGGCGGGACAGGGGGCCGGGGAGCTGTTTTTT. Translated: CASSFRWAGQGAGELFF.

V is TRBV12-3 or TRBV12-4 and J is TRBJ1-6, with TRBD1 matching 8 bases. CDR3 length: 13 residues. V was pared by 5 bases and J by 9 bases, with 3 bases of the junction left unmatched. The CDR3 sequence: CASSRTGLSPLHF. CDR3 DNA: TGTGCCAGCAGTCGGACAGGGCTTTCACCCCTCCACTTT.

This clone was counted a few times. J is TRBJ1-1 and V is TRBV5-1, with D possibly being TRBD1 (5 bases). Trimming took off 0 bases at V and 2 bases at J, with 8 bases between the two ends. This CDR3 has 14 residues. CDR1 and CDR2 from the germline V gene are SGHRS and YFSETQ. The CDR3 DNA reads TGCGCCAGCAGCTTGGACAGGTTTAACACTGAAGCTTTCTTT. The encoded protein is CASSLDRFNTEAFF. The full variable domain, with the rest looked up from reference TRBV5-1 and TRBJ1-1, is KAGVTQTPRYLIKTRGQQVTLSCSPISGHRSVSWYQQTPGQGLQFLFEYFSETQRNKGNFPGRFSGRQFSNSRSEMNVSTLELGDSALYLCASSLDRFNTEAFFGQGTRLTVV.

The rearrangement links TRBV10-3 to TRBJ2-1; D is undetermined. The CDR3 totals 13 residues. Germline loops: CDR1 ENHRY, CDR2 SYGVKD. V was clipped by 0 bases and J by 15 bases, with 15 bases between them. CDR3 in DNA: TGTGCCATCAGTGAGTCGTACCAGAGGAATTGGTTCTTC. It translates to CAISESYQRNWFF.

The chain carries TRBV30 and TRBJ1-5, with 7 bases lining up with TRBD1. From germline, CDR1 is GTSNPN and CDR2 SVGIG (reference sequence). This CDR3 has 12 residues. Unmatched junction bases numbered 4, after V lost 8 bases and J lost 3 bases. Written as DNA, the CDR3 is TGTGCCACGGGACAGAACAATCAGCCCCAGCATTTT. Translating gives CATGQNNQPQHF.

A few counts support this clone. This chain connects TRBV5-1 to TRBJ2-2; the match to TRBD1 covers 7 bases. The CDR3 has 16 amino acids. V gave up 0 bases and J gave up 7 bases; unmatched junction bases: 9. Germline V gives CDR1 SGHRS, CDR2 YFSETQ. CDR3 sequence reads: CASSLESRGLIGELFF. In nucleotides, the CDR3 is TGCGCCAGCAGCTTGGAATCAAGGGGGCTGATCGGGGAGCTGTTTTTT.

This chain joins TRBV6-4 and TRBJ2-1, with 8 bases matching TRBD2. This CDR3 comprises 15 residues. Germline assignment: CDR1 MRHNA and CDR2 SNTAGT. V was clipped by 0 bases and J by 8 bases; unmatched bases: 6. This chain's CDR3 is CASSDSGGGRDEQFF. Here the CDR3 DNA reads TGTGCCAGCAGTGACTCTGGCGGGGGGCGGGATGAGCAGTTCTTC.

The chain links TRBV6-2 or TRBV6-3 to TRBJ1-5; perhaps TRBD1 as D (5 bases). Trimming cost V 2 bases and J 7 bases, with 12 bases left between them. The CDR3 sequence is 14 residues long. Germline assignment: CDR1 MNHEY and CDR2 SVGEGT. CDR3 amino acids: CASSYGGGGQPQHF. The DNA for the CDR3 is TGTGCCAGCAGTTACGGTGGGGGGGGACAGCCCCAGCATTTT.

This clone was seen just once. The CDR3 DNA reads as TGTGCCACCGGCCGGGCAGGGGAAAGCTATGGCTACACCTTC. Translated: CATGRAGESYGYTF. This chain connects TRBV6-5 to TRBJ1-2; D is possibly TRBD1 (6 bases). The CDR3 sequence is 14 residues long. The germline CDR1 and CDR2 sequences are MNHEY and SVGAGI. Trimming cost V 10 bases and J 4 bases, with 19 bases left between them.

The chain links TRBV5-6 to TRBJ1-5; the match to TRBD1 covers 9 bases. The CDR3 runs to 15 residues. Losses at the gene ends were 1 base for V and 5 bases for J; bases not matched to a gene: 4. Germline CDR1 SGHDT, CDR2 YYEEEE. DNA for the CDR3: TGTGCCAGCAGCTTGAGGGACAGGGCCTATCAGCCCCAGCATTTT. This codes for CASSLRDRAYQPQHF.

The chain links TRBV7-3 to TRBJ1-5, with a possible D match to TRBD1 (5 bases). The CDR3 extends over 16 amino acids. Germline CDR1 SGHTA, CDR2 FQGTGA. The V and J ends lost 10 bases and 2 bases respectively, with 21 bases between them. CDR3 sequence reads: CAILKPGETGNQPQHF. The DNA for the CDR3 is TGTGCCATCCTTAAACCGGGGGAGACAGGCAATCAGCCCCAGCATTTT.

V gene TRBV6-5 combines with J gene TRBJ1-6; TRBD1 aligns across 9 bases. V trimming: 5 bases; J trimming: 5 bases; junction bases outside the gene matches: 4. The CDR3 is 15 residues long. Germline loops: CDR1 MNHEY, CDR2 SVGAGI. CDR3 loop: CASSRDRGNNSPLHF. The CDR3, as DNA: TGTGCCAGCAGTAGAGACAGGGGGAATAATTCACCCCTCCACTTT.

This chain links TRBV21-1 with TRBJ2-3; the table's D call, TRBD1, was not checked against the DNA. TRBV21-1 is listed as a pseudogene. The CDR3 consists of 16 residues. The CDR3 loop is CASSKAGTGGTDTQYF. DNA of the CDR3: TGTGCCAGCAGCAAAGCGGGAACAGGGGGCACAGATACGCAGTATTTT.

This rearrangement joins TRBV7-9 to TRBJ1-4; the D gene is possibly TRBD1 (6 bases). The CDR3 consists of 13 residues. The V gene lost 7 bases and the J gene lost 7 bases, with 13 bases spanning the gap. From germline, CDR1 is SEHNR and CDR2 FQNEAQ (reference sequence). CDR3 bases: TGTGCCAGCATCTACAGGGCGGGTGAAAAACTGTTTTTT. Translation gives CASIYRAGEKLFF. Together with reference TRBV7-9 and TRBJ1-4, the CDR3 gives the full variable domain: DTGVSQNPRHKITKRGQNVTFRCDPISEHNRLYWYRQTLGQGPEFLTYFQNEAQLEKSRLLSDRFSAERPKGSFSTLEIQRTEQGDSAMYLCASIYRAGEKLFFGSGTQLSVL.

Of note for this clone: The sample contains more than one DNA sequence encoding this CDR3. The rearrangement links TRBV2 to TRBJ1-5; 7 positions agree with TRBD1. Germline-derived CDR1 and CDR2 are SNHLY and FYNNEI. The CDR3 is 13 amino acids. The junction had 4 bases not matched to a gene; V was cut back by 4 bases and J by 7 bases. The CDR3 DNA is TGTGCCAGCAGTGCACAGGGGAACCAGCCCCAGCATTTT. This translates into CASSAQGNQPQHF.

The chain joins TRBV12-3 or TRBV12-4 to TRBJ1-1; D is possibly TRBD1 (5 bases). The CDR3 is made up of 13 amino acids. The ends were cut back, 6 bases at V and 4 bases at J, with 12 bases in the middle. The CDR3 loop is CASSRQYLTEAFF. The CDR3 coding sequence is TGTGCCAGCAGCAGACAGTATCTCACTGAAGCTTTCTTT.

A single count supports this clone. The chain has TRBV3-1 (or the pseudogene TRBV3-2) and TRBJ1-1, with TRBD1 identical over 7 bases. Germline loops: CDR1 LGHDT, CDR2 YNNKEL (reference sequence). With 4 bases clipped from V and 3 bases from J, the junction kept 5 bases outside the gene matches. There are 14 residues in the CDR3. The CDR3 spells CASSPRGQDTEAFF. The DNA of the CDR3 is TGTGCCAGCAGCCCGAGGGGGCAGGACACTGAAGCTTTCTTT.

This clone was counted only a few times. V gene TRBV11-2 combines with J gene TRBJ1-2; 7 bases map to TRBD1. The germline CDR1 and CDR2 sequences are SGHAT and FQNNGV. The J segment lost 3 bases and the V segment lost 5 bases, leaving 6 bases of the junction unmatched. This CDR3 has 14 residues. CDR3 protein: CASSRAGQDYGYTF. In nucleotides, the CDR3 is TGTGCCAGCAGCCGCGCCGGACAGGACTATGGCTACACCTTC.

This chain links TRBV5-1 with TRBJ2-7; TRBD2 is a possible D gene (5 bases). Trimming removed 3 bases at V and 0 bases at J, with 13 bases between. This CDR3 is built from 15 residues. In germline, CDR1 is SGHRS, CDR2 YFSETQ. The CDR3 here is CASSSPGITSYEQYF. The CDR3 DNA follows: TGCGCCAGCAGCTCCCCCGGGATCACCTCCTACGAGCAGTACTTC. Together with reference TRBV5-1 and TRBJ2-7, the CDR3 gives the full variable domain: KAGVTQTPRYLIKTRGQQVTLSCSPISGHRSVSWYQQTPGQGLQFLFEYFSETQRNKGNFPGRFSGRQFSNSRSEMNVSTLELGDSALYLCASSSPGITSYEQYFGPGTRLTVT.

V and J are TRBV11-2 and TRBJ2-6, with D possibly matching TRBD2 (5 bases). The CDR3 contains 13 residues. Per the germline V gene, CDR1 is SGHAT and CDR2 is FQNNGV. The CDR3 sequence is CVTGVGGANVLTF. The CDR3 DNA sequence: TGTGTCACCGGGGTAGGAGGGGCCAACGTCCTGACTTTC. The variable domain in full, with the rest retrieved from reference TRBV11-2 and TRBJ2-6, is EAGVAQSPRYKIIEKRQSVAFWCNPISGHATLYWYQQILGQGPKLLIQFQNNGVVDDSQLPKDRFSAERLKGVDSTLKIQPAKLEDSAVYLCVTGVGGANVLTFGAGSRLTVL.

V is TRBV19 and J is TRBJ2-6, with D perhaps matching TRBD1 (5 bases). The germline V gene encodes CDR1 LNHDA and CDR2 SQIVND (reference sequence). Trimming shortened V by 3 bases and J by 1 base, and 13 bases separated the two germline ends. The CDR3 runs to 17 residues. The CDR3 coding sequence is TGTGCCAGTAGTATGTTTATAGGGGCTTCTGGGGCCAACGTCCTGACTTTC. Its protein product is CASSMFIGASGANVLTF.